In its sample, the clone carrying this TCR beta chain was seen a few times. Antigen specificity is unknown. This record belongs to a study of post-analysis software for immune sequencing data. General study results and limits: When the samples were clustered directly with F measure, those that had been prepared in the same batch showed strong co-clustering. TRBV5-6, TRBV5-1 and TRBV20-1 belonged to a set of roughly 5 TRBV segments that were more frequent in patients than controls. Those with multiple sclerosis, the patient group, showed significantly lower normalized Chao1 diversity than controls.

The TCR beta cDNA libraries contained unique molecular identifiers. T cells, about 0.85 to 11 million of them, yielded some 500,000 cDNA molecules. TCRdb processed the PCR reads anew with MiXCR; each CDR3 protein has one entry. The sample contains hundreds of thousands of distinct CDR3 sequences, 55% to 60% of which appear only once. Trimming at V came to 6 bases and at J to 6 bases, leaving 13 bases not matched to a gene. Germline V gives CDR1 MRHNA, CDR2 SNTAGT. The CDR3 spans 16 residues. The chain joins TRBV6-4 to TRBJ2-1, with 8 nucleotides matching TRBD2. Source material: blood. The sequence was obtained from a girl aged 2 to 10 with multiple sclerosis. CDR3 DNA: TGTGCCAGCAGATGGGCGGGAGGAGAGGGGCGCAATGAGCAGTTCTTC. Protein sequence: CASRWAGGEGRNEQFF.